This T cell receptor beta chain stems from a study of siplizumab effects on memory and regulatory T cells. Measured with immunoSEQ multiplex PCR; TCRdb has only the in-frame clones, and not every one. Counted here are roughly 56,000 clones, over 90% occurring once; the ten biggest clones make up less than 45%. After removal of 0 bases from V and 12 bases from J, the junction contained 9 bases not matched to a gene. The CDR3 contains 16 residues. The V gene's germline CDR1 is SGHRS and CDR2 YFSETQ. The chain employs TRBV5-1 and TRBJ2-1; 13 bases line up with TRBD2. This sequence originates from a human donor in good health. The specimen was CD8+ T cells sorted from blood. CDR3: CASSLVAGTSGIGQFF. The CDR3 coding sequence is TGCGCCAGCAGCTTGGTGGCCGGGACTAGCGGGATAGGGCAGTTCTTC. Drawing the rest from reference TRBV5-1 and TRBJ2-1, the complete variable domain is KAGVTQTPRYLIKTRGQQVTLSCSPISGHRSVSWYQQTPGQGLQFLFEYFSETQRNKGNFPGRFSGRQFSNSRSEMNVSTLELGDSALYLCASSLVAGTSGIGQFFGPGTRLTVL.